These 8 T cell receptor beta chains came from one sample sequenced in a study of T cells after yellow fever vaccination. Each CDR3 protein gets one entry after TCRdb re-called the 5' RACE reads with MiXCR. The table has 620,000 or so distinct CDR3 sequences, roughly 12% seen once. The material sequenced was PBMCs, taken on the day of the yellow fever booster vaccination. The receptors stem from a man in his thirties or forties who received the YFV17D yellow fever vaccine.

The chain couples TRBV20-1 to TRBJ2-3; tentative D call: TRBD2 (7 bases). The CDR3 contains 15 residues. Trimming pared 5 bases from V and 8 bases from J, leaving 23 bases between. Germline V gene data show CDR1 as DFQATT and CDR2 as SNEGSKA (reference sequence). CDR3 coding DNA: TGCAGTGCTTGGGGGCTAGCGGAGTACGTCGGTACGCAGTATTTT. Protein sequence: CSAWGLAEYVGTQYF.

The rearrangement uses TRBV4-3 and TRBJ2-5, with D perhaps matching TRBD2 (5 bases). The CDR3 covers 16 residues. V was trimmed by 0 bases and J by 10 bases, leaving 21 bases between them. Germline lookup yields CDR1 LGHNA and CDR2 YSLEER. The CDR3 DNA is TGCGCCAGCAGCCAAGATTTAACTAGAACGGAATGGAGCCAGTACTTC. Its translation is CASSQDLTRTEWSQYF.

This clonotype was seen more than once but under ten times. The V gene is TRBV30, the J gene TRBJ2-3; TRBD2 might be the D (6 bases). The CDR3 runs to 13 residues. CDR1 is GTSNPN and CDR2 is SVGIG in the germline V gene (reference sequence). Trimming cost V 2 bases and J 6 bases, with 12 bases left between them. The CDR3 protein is CAWSPGSLDTQYF. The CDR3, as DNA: TGTGCCTGGAGTCCCGGGAGTCTGGATACGCAGTATTTT.

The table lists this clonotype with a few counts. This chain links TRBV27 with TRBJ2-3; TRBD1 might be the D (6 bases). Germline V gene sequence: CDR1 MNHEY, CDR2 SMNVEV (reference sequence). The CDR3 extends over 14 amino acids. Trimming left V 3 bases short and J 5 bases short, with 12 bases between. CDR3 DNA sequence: TGTGCCAGCAGTTTGAAAGGACAGTTAGATACGCAGTATTTT. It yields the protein CASSLKGQLDTQYF.

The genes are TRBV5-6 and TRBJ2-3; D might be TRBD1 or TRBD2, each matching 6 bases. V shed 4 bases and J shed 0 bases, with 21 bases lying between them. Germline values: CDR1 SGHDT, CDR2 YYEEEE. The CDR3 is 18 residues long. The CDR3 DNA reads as TGTGCCAGCAGCCCCACTCGTGGGTGGGGGGCCAGCACAGATACGCAGTATTTT. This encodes CASSPTRGWGASTDTQYF.

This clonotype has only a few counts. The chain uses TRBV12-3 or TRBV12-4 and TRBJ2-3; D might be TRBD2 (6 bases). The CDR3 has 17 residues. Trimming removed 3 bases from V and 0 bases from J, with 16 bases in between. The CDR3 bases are TGTGCCAGCAGTTTTAGTACTGGCGGGACGAGCACAGATACGCAGTATTTT. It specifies CASSFSTGGTSTDTQYF.

The CDR3 DNA sequence: TGTGCCAGCGCACTAGCGGGAGCGGTTAATGAGCAGTTCTTC. This translates into CASALAGAVNEQFF. V usage is TRBV28 and J usage is TRBJ2-1; 11 bases match TRBD2. The CDR3 consists of 14 residues. The J segment lost 7 bases and the V segment lost 8 bases, leaving 7 bases of the junction unmatched. The germline V gene encodes CDR1 MDHEN and CDR2 SYDVKM.

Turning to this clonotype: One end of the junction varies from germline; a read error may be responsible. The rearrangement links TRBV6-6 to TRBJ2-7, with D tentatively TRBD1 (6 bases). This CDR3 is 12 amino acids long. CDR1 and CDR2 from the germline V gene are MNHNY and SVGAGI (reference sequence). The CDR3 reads CASSGGFYEQYF. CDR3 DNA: TGTGCCAGCAGTGGGGGCTTCTACGAACAGTACTTC.